This T cell receptor beta chain comes out of a study of beta chain features in type 1 diabetes. Study-level points and caveats: Across all four CD4+ subsets, people with type 1 diabetes showed modestly shorter TCRB CDR3s.

The entirety of the isolated RNA underwent reverse transcription, so expressed TCRB transcripts were sequenced. The protocol was immunoSEQ multiplex PCR, while the TCRdb copy is restricted to in-frame clones and leaves out a portion. The table lists tens of thousands of clones, under 75% of them singletons. As regards this clone: The antigen is unknown.

V was trimmed by 0 bases and J by 6 bases, leaving 14 bases between them. CDR1 is SGDLS, CDR2 YYNGEE, per germline. There are 15 residues in the CDR3. Source material: stem cell memory CD4+ T cells from blood. This chain joins TRBV9 and TRBJ2-3; perhaps TRBD2 as D (5 bases). The origin of this receptor is a woman aged 25-40 years with type 1 diabetes. CDR3 sequence: CASSVGVGEGDTQYF. CDR3 sequence (DNA): TGTGCCAGCAGCGTAGGAGTGGGAGAGGGTGATACGCAGTATTTT.